The rows below give T cell receptor beta chains drawn from one sample of a study of shared clonotypes between healthy human individuals. Method: immunoSEQ multiplex PCR; TCRdb's copy keeps in-frame clones and lacks some. Of under 750,000 clones in the sample, 55% to 75% were seen once. Sequenced material: memory CD4+ T cells sorted from blood. The receptors shown here come from a woman in her 30s in good health. CDR3s include the opening cysteine and the closing phenylalanine or tryptophan. The D gene is left open where the match is weak. Clone size is not always given. Where it is, it says once, few, many or a class for expanded clones.

size: NA; D: NA; length: 15; J: TRBJ2-7; V: TRBV6-1; DNA: TGTGCCAGCATGCTAGCTCTCGACAGTACCTACGAGCAGTACTTC; CDR3: CASMLALDSTYEQYF
size: few; D: NA; length: 15; J: TRBJ1-1; V: TRBV27; DNA: TGTGCCAGCAGTTCGCAAGGACCGGTGAACACTGAAGCTTTCTTT; CDR3: CASSSQGPVNTEAFF
size: NA; D: NA; length: 15; J: TRBJ1-5; V: TRBV6-5; DNA: TGTGCCAGCAGTAGAGGGGATGGAAGCAATCAGCCCCAGCATTTT; CDR3: CASSRGDGSNQPQHF
size: once; D: TRBD2; length: 17; J: TRBJ2-3; V: TRBV15; DNA: TGTGCCACCAGCAGAACCTATAGCGGGAGGGCCGGGGATACGCAGTATTTT; CDR3: CATSRTYSGRAGDTQYF
size: NA; D: NA; length: 14; J: TRBJ2-7; V: TRBV5-4; DNA: TGTGCCAGCAGCTTGGGGGCTAATACCTACGAGCAGTACTTC; CDR3: CASSLGANTYEQYF
size: NA; D: NA; length: 14; J: TRBJ1-1; V: TRBV2; DNA: TGTGCCAGCAGTGAGGGAGGGTTCAACACTGAAGCTTTCTTT; CDR3: CASSEGGFNTEAFF
size: NA; D: NA; length: 14; J: TRBJ2-2; V: TRBV30; DNA: TGTGCCTGGCGCAAACAGGGATTGGCCGGGGAGCTGTTTTTT; CDR3: CAWRKQGLAGELFF
size: NA; D: TRBD2; length: 20; J: TRBJ2-2; V: TRBV23-1; DNA: TGCGCCAGCAGTCAATCGTTGGAGTGGAGCGGGAGCGTTCATTCCGGGGAGCTGTTTTTT; CDR3: CASSQSLEWSGSVHSGELFF
size: NA; D: TRBD1; length: 13; J: TRBJ2-7; V: TRBV6-6; DNA: TGTGCCAGCAGGGGACGACAGGGGGGGGAGCAGTACTTC; CDR3: CASRGRQGGEQYF
size: NA; D: NA; length: 12; J: TRBJ1-3; V: TRBV2; DNA: TGTGCCAGCTGTACCTCTGGAAACACCATATATTTT; CDR3: CASCTSGNTIYF
size: NA; D: NA; length: 17; J: TRBJ2-2; V: TRBV15; DNA: TGTGCCACCAGGAGAACACCCGGGGCCCTGGACACCGGGGAGCTGTTTTTT; CDR3: CATRRTPGALDTGELFF
size: NA; D: NA; length: 14; J: TRBJ2-3; V: TRBV5-1; DNA: TGCGCCAGCAGGGCAAGCAGAAGCACAGATACGCAGTATTTT; CDR3: CASRASRSTDTQYF
size: NA; D: NA; length: 18; J: TRBJ2-1; V: TRBV5-1; DNA: TGCGCCAGCAGCTTGGCCCCGGTGGATGAACAGGTTTTGTTTGGGCAGTTCTTC; CDR3: CASSLAPVDEQVLFGQFF
size: NA; D: TRBD2; length: 15; J: TRBJ2-3; V: TRBV7-7; DNA: TGTGCCAGCAGCTTAACGGGACTAAGCACAGATACGCAGTATTTT; CDR3: CASSLTGLSTDTQYF
size: NA; D: NA; length: 16; J: TRBJ2-1; V: TRBV6-5; DNA: TGTGCCAGCAGTTACTTAACCGAGGGGCTTTACAATGAGCAGTTCTTC; CDR3: CASSYLTEGLYNEQFF
size: NA; D: NA; length: 14; J: TRBJ2-7; V: TRBV30; DNA: TGTGCCTGGAATTTGGGGCCCAACCGATACGAGCAGTACTTC; CDR3: CAWNLGPNRYEQYF
size: NA; D: NA; length: 15; J: TRBJ2-6; V: TRBV6-1; DNA: TGTGCCAGCAGGGACGGTGGCTCTGGGGCCAACGTCCTGACTTTC; CDR3: CASRDGGSGANVLTF
size: few; D: TRBD1; length: 15; J: TRBJ1-1; V: TRBV27; DNA: TGTGCCAGCAGTTTAAGTCAGGGGGCGGTCACTGAAGCTTTCTTT; CDR3: CASSLSQGAVTEAFF
size: NA; D: NA; length: 11; J: TRBJ1-1; V: TRBV7-9; DNA: TGTGCCACATCAGTGAACACTGAAGCTTTCTTT; CDR3: CATSVNTEAFF
size: NA; D: NA; length: 15; J: TRBJ2-1; V: TRBV30; DNA: TGTGCCTGGAGCACAGGGGCTAGCGGAGACAATGAGCAGTTCTTC; CDR3: CAWSTGASGDNEQFF
size: NA; D: NA; length: 15; J: TRBJ1-3; V: TRBV11-2; DNA: TGTGCCAGCAGCTTAGGTTCAGGGACTCGGAACACCATATATTTT; CDR3: CASSLGSGTRNTIYF
size: NA; D: NA; length: 14; J: TRBJ2-1; V: TRBV28; DNA: TGTGCCAGCCGACCGGGACTTCCTTACAATGAGCAGTTCTTC; CDR3: CASRPGLPYNEQFF
size: few; D: NA; length: 14; J: TRBJ2-7; V: TRBV5-6; DNA: TGTGCCAGCAGCTCTTTGGACAGCTCCTACGAGCAGTACTTC; CDR3: CASSSLDSSYEQYF
size: NA; D: NA; length: 15; J: TRBJ2-5; V: TRBV25-1; DNA: TGTGCCAGCAGTCCCCTGACATCTACCCAAGAGACCCAGTACTTC; CDR3: CASSPLTSTQETQYF
size: NA; D: NA; length: 14; J: TRBJ1-2; V: TRBV2; DNA: TGTGCCAGCAGTGCGGGTGAGGGTATTGAGGGCTACACCTTC; CDR3: CASSAGEGIEGYTF
size: NA; D: NA; length: 15; J: TRBJ1-4; V: TRBV5-1; DNA: TGCGCCAGCAGCTACGGCAGGCGAGAAAATGAAAAACTGTTTTTT; CDR3: CASSYGRRENEKLFF
size: NA; D: NA; length: 14; J: TRBJ1-5; V: TRBV10-2; DNA: TGCGCCAGCAGTATCGGGGATAGCAATCAGCCCCAGCATTTT; CDR3: CASSIGDSNQPQHF
size: NA; D: TRBD1; length: 15; J: TRBJ1-1; V: TRBV5-6; DNA: TGTGCCAGCAGCTGGAGGGGGCGAGTGGACACTGAAGCTTTCTTT; CDR3: CASSWRGRVDTEAFF
size: NA; D: TRBD1; length: 15; J: TRBJ1-4; V: TRBV5-5; DNA: TGTGCCAGCAGCCAGGGACAGGGGAGTCGAGAAAAACTGTTTTTT; CDR3: CASSQGQGSREKLFF
size: NA; D: TRBD1; length: 14; J: TRBJ1-5; V: TRBV7-9; DNA: TGTGCCAGCAGCTTATCAGGGGGAAATCAGCCCCAGCATTTT; CDR3: CASSLSGGNQPQHF
size: NA; D: TRBD1; length: 18; J: TRBJ2-3; V: TRBV18; DNA: TGTGCCAGCTCACCGCGGACAGGGGGCGAGTTCGGCACAGATACGCAGTATTTT; CDR3: CASSPRTGGEFGTDTQYF
size: few; D: NA; length: 13; J: TRBJ2-3; V: TRBV28; DNA: TGTGCCAGCAGTTTACCCGTAACAGATACGCAGTATTTT; CDR3: CASSLPVTDTQYF
size: NA; D: NA; length: 14; J: TRBJ1-2; V: TRBV10-2; DNA: TGCGCCAGCAGTGAAAGCAGAAGCAACTATGGCTACACCTTC; CDR3: CASSESRSNYGYTF
size: NA; D: NA; length: 17; J: TRBJ2-7; V: TRBV27; DNA: TGTGCCAGCAGTCCGAGACCACCGGGACATCTCTCCTACGAGCAGTACTTC; CDR3: CASSPRPPGHLSYEQYF
size: NA; D: TRBD1; length: 13; J: TRBJ2-5; V: TRBV18; DNA: TGTGCCAGCTCACGACAGGGTGGGGAGACCCAGTACTTC; CDR3: CASSRQGGETQYF
size: NA; D: NA; length: 15; J: TRBJ1-2; V: TRBV28; DNA: TGTGCCAGCAGTTCCGGACAGAGCAAAGGGTATGGCTACACCTTC; CDR3: CASSSGQSKGYGYTF
size: NA; D: TRBD1; length: 16; J: TRBJ1-3; V: TRBV2; DNA: TGTGCCAGCAGCGCAGATGAAGGGACAGTCGGGAACACCATATATTTT; CDR3: CASSADEGTVGNTIYF
size: NA; D: NA; length: 13; J: TRBJ2-1; V: TRBV2; DNA: TGTGCCAGCAGCTGGCAGAACTACAATGAGCAGTTCTTC; CDR3: CASSWQNYNEQFF
size: NA; D: NA; length: 15; J: TRBJ2-7; V: TRBV7-2; DNA: TGTGCCAGCAGCTTAGAGGCCCACAGCTTCCTCGAGCAGTACTTC; CDR3: CASSLEAHSFLEQYF
size: NA; D: TRBD1; length: 14; J: TRBJ1-2; V: TRBV2; DNA: TGTGCCAGCAGGCCAGGGGGTACTAACTATGGCTACACCTTC; CDR3: CASRPGGTNYGYTF
size: few; D: TRBD1; length: 13; J: TRBJ2-3; V: TRBV6-6; DNA: TGTGCCAGCAGCGACAGGGGCACAGATACGCAGTATTTT; CDR3: CASSDRGTDTQYF
size: NA; D: TRBD2; length: 15; J: TRBJ2-7; V: TRBV2; DNA: TGTGCCAGCAGTGTCGGGACTAGCGGCATTTTGGAGCAGTACTTC; CDR3: CASSVGTSGILEQYF
size: NA; D: TRBD2; length: 15; J: TRBJ2-7; V: TRBV7-2; DNA: TGTGCCAGCAGCTTAGCCGGGACTAGCGACTACGAGCAGTACTTC; CDR3: CASSLAGTSDYEQYF
size: NA; D: TRBD1; length: 15; J: TRBJ1-1; V: TRBV4-2; DNA: TGTGCCAGCAGCCGGCAGACAGGGGCGAACACTGAAGCTTTCTTT; CDR3: CASSRQTGANTEAFF
size: NA; D: NA; length: 14; J: TRBJ1-1; V: TRBV2; DNA: TGTGCCAGCAGTGTATTCCTCGGTAGGACTGAAGCTTTCTTT; CDR3: CASSVFLGRTEAFF
size: NA; D: NA; length: 17; J: TRBJ1-1; V: TRBV25-1; DNA: TGTGCCAGCAACCTTCGTCTGGGGCCCCAAATGAACACTGAAGCTTTCTTT; CDR3: CASNLRLGPQMNTEAFF
size: NA; D: NA; length: 13; J: TRBJ2-3; V: TRBV11-2; DNA: TGTGCCAGCAGCTTAGTTTTTTCCGATACGCAGTATTTT; CDR3: CASSLVFSDTQYF
size: NA; D: TRBD1; length: 15; J: TRBJ2-7; V: TRBV5-1; DNA: TGCGCCAGCAGCGATAGGACAGGGGGGACCTACGAGCAGTACTTC; CDR3: CASSDRTGGTYEQYF
size: NA; D: NA; length: 16; J: TRBJ2-3; V: TRBV27; DNA: TGTGCCAGCAGTTTAGCACTAGCAGCTAGCACAGATACGCAGTATTTT; CDR3: CASSLALAASTDTQYF
size: NA; D: NA; length: 14; J: TRBJ1-2; V: TRBV5-4; DNA: TGTGCCAGCACCCCGGACAAATATCACTATGGCTACACCTTC; CDR3: CASTPDKYHYGYTF
size: few; D: NA; length: 14; J: TRBJ1-5; V: TRBV6-6; DNA: TGTGCCAGCAGTTATGGAGGTAGCAATCAGCCCCAGCATTTT; CDR3: CASSYGGSNQPQHF
size: few; D: TRBD2; length: 20; J: TRBJ2-5; V: TRBV5-1; DNA: TGCGCCAGCAGCTTGATGAGTCTAGCGGGAGTTAGGGGAACCCAAGAGACCCAGTACTTC; CDR3: CASSLMSLAGVRGTQETQYF
size: NA; D: NA; length: 16; J: TRBJ2-5; V: TRBV7-3; DNA: TGTGCCAGCAGCCTCAGGGGCGGAACGAAACAAGAGACCCAGTACTTC; CDR3: CASSLRGGTKQETQYF